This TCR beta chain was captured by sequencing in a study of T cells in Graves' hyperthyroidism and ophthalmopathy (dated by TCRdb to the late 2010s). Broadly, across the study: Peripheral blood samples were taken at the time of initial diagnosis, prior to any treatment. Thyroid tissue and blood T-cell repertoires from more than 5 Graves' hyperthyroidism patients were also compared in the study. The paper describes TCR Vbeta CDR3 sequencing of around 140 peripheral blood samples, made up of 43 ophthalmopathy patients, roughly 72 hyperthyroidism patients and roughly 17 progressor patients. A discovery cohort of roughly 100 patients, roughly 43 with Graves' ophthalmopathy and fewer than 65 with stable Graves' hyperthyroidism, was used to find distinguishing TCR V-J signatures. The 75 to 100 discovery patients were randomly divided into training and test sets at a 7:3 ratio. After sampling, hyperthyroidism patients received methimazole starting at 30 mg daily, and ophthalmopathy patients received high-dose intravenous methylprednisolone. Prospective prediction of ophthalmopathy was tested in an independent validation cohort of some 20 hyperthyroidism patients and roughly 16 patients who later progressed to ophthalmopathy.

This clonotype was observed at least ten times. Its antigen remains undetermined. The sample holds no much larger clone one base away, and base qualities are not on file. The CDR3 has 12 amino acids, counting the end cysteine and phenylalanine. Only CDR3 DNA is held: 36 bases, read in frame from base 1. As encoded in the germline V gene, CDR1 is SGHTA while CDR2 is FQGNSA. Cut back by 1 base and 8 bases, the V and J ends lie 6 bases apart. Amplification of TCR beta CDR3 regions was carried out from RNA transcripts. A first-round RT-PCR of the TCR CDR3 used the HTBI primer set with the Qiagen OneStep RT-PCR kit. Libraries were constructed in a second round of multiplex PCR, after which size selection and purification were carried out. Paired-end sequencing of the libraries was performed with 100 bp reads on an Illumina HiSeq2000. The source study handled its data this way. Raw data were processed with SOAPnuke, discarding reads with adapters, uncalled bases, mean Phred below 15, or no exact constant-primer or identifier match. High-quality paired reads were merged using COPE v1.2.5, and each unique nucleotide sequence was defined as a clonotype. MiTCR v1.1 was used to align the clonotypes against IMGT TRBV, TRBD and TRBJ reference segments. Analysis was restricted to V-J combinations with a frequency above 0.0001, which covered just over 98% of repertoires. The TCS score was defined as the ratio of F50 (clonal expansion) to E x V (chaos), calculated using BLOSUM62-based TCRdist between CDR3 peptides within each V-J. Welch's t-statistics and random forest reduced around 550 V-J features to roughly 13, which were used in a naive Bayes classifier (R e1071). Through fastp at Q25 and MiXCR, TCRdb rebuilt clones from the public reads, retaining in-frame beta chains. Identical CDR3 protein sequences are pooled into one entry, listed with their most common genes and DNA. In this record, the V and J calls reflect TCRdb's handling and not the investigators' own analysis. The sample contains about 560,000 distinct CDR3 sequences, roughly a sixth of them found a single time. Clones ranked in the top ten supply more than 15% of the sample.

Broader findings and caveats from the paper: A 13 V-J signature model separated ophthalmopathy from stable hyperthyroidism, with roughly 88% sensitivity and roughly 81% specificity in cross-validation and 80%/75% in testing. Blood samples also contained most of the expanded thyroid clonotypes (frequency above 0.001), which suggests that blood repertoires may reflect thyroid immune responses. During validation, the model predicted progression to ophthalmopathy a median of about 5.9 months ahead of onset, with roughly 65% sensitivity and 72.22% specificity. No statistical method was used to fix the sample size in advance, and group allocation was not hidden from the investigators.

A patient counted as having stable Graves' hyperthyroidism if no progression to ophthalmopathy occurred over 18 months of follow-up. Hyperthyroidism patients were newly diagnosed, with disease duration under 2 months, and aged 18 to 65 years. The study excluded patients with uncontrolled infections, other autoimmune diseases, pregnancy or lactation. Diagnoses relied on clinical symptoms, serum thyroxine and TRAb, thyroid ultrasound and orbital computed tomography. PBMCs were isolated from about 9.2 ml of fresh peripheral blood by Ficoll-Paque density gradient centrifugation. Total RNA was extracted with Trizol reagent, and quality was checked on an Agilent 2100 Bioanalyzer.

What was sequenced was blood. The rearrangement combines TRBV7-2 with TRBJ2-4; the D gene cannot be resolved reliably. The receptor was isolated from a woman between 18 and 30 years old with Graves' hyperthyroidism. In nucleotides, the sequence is TGTGCCAGCAGCTTAGATAGGGACATTCAGTACTTC. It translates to CASSLDRDIQYF.